A single sample is the source of the 29 T cell receptor beta chains below, sequenced in a study of post-analysis software for immune sequencing data. Study results and caveats: Patients used a handful of TRBV segments, including TRBV5-6, TRBV5-1 and TRBV20-1, more often than controls.

Libraries were made from TCR beta cDNA, and they carried unique molecular identifiers. TCRdb re-analysed the PCR reads in MiXCR, keeping a single row per CDR3 protein. Counted here are about 570,000 distinct CDR3 sequences, around 34% occurring once; the ten biggest clones make up about 5.6%. For these TCRs, the target antigens are not known. The sample consisted of blood. The source of these receptors is a girl aged 2 to 17 with multiple sclerosis.

The V and J genes are TRBV28 and TRBJ2-5; D is unresolved. Trimming shortened V by 7 bases and J by 1 base, and 13 bases separated the two germline ends. Germline lookup yields CDR1 MDHEN and CDR2 SYDVKM. This CDR3 contains 14 residues. Here the CDR3 DNA reads TGTGCCAGCAACAATAGGGTGATCCAAGAGACCCAGTACTTC. Its protein product is CASNNRVIQETQYF. The full variable domain, in which reference TRBV28 and TRBJ2-5 provide the parts outside the CDR3, is DVKVTQSSRYLVKRTGEKVFLECVQDMDHENMFWYRQDPGLGLRLIYFSYDVKMKEKGDIPEGYSVSREKKERFSLILESASTNQTSMYLCASNNRVIQETQYFGPGTRLLVL.

The chain joins TRBV7-9 to TRBJ1-1; D call uncertain. The CDR3 sequence is 16 residues long. In germline, CDR1 is SEHNR, CDR2 FQNEAQ (reference sequence). The V end was cut by 6 bases, the J end by 1 base, with 18 bases between. The CDR3 here is CASRPSSRDRNTEAFF. The CDR3 DNA reads TGTGCCAGCAGACCAAGCTCGAGAGACCGGAACACTGAAGCTTTCTTT.

In its sample, this clonotype was seen a few times. The genes are TRBV2 and TRBJ2-1, with D hard to call. This CDR3 spans 12 amino acids. The V gene lost 8 bases and the J gene lost 2 bases, with 7 bases spanning the gap. CDR1 is SNHLY, CDR2 FYNNEI, per germline. The CDR3 spells CASGWPYNEQFF. CDR3 coding DNA: TGTGCCAGCGGCTGGCCCTACAATGAGCAGTTCTTC.

This clonotype was seen many times. This chain links TRBV12-3 or TRBV12-4 with TRBJ2-7; D gene ambiguous. CDR3 length equals 14 residues. The V gene lost 2 bases and the J gene lost 6 bases, with 14 bases spanning the gap. Here the CDR3 reads CASSLQPQQAEQYF. CDR3 in DNA: TGTGCCAGCAGTTTACAGCCGCAGCAGGCCGAGCAGTACTTC.

The V gene is TRBV29-1, the J gene TRBJ2-2; 11 bases align to TRBD2. Germline values: CDR1 SQVTM, CDR2 ANQGSEA. The CDR3 is 15 amino acids. V shed 5 bases and J 5 bases; nucleotides not matched to a gene: 7. CDR3 in amino acids: CSVRLAGLSTGELFF. The CDR3 coding sequence is TGCAGCGTTCGACTAGCGGGGTTGAGTACCGGGGAGCTGTTTTTT.

The chain couples TRBV7-9 to TRBJ1-4, with 9 bases lining up with TRBD1. J gave up 8 bases and V 5 bases, and 9 bases lay outside the gene matches. The CDR3 totals 15 residues. Germline CDR1 and CDR2: SEHNR and FQNEAQ (reference sequence). CDR3 bases: TGTGCCAGCAGCCATCCGGGACAGGGAGGCGAAAAACTGTTTTTT. This codes for CASSHPGQGGEKLFF.

This clonotype was observed at least ten times. V gene TRBV5-1 combines with J gene TRBJ2-1; D gene uncertain. The CDR3 loop spans 11 amino acids. Germline assignment: CDR1 SGHRS and CDR2 YFSETQ. Trimming removed 4 bases from V and 8 bases from J, with 7 bases in between. CDR3 sequence: CASSDLDEQFF. DNA for the CDR3: TGCGCCAGCAGCGACTTGGATGAGCAGTTCTTC. Full variable domain (outside the CDR3, taken from reference TRBV5-1 and TRBJ2-1): KAGVTQTPRYLIKTRGQQVTLSCSPISGHRSVSWYQQTPGQGLQFLFEYFSETQRNKGNFPGRFSGRQFSNSRSEMNVSTLELGDSALYLCASSDLDEQFFGPGTRLTVL.

This rearrangement joins TRBV7-9 to TRBJ2-1; a possible D gene is TRBD2 (7 bases). The V and J ends lost 2 bases and 0 bases respectively, with 17 bases between them. Germline CDR1 is SEHNR and CDR2 is FQNEAQ (reference sequence). The CDR3 extends over 18 amino acids. The CDR3 is CASSLRGWGGSSYNEQFF. The CDR3 DNA reads as TGTGCCAGCAGCTTAAGGGGGTGGGGGGGGAGCTCCTACAATGAGCAGTTCTTC.

The gene calls are TRBV28 and TRBJ2-7; D is unresolved. The length of the CDR3 is 13 residues. In germline, CDR1 is MDHEN, CDR2 SYDVKM. V dropped 2 bases and J dropped 3 bases, with 8 bases sitting between them. The CDR3 loop reads CASSLRPFYEQYF. In nucleotides, the CDR3 is TGTGCCAGCAGTTTACGGCCTTTCTACGAGCAGTACTTC.

The V call is TRBV5-1, the J call TRBJ1-1; TRBD1 matches 8 bases. CDR1 and CDR2 (germline): SGHRS, YFSETQ. Trimming removed 6 bases from V and 0 bases from J; junction bases left unmatched: 7. This CDR3 is 15 amino acids long. The CDR3 DNA follows: TGCGCCAGCACCATCGGACAGGGCCTGAACACTGAAGCTTTCTTT. This translates into CASTIGQGLNTEAFF.

The chain recombines TRBV4-1 with TRBJ2-5, with 15 positions matching TRBD2. The germline V gene encodes CDR1 MGHRA and CDR2 YSYEKL. CDR3 length: 18 amino acids. With V trimmed by 1 base and J by 5 bases, 8 bases remained unmatched. The CDR3 loop is CASSQGTSGGDPRETQYF. The CDR3 nucleotides are TGCGCCAGCAGCCAAGGGACTAGCGGGGGGGACCCCCGGGAGACCCAGTACTTC.

This clonotype was detected once. The chain is built from TRBV3-1 and TRBJ1-2; 9 nucleotides agree with TRBD1. Germline CDR1 and CDR2: LGHDT and YNNKEL (reference sequence). This CDR3 has 14 amino acids. Unmatched junction bases numbered 8, after V lost 4 bases and J lost 8 bases. CDR3 region: CASSRRDRASGYTF. The CDR3 coding sequence is TGTGCCAGCAGCCGCCGGGACAGGGCTAGCGGCTACACCTTC.

This clonotype was observed a handful of times. The CDR3 bases are TGCAGTGCTGGGCGGGGCTACACCTTC. It yields the protein CSAGRGYTF. The chain employs TRBV20-1 and TRBJ1-2; D uncertain. In germline, CDR1 is DFQATT, CDR2 SNEGSKA (reference sequence). The CDR3 is 9 amino acids. V gave up 5 bases and J gave up 8 bases, with 6 bases separating them.

This clonotype was detected a few times. V usage is TRBV12-3 or TRBV12-4 and J usage is TRBJ2-7; D possibly corresponds to TRBD2 (5 bases). CDR3 length: 14 amino acids. V dropped 3 bases and J dropped 2 bases, with 11 bases sitting between them. The CDR3 nucleotides read TGTGCCAGCAGTTTCAGTGCGGGCCCCTACGAGCAGTACTTC. Protein product: CASSFSAGPYEQYF.

The sample holds a few counts of this clonotype. The gene calls are TRBV6-5 and TRBJ2-3, with 9 bases that match TRBD1. CDR3 length: 16 amino acids. Germline values: CDR1 MNHEY, CDR2 SVGAGI. V lost 6 bases to trimming and J lost 4 bases; unmatched junction nucleotides: 11. This chain's CDR3 is CASRRPRDRAPDTQYF. The CDR3 region has the DNA TGTGCCAGCAGACGGCCCCGGGACAGGGCCCCAGATACGCAGTATTTT.

This clonotype was detected only a few times. V and J are TRBV6-5 and TRBJ2-5, with 7 bases fitting TRBD1. Per germline, CDR1 MNHEY and CDR2 SVGAGI. Trimming at V came to 5 bases and at J to 1 base, leaving 7 bases not matched to a gene. CDR3 size: 15 residues. The CDR3 DNA follows: TGTGCCAGCAGTACCGGACAGGCCCGCCAAGAGACCCAGTACTTC. It yields the protein CASSTGQARQETQYF.

This clonotype was seen a handful of times. This chain joins TRBV2 and TRBJ2-5, with D unclear. CDR1 is SNHLY and CDR2 is FYNNEI in the germline V gene. This CDR3 comprises 13 residues. Between the trimmed V and J ends, which lost 6 bases and 5 bases, there was a span of 13 bases. CDR3 amino acids: CASRPEGLETQYF. CDR3 coding DNA: TGTGCCAGCAGACCCGAAGGGTTGGAGACCCAGTACTTC.

This clonotype was seen a handful of times. This chain links TRBV2 with TRBJ2-2; D is possibly TRBD2 (5 bases). Trimming removed 3 bases at V and 7 bases at J, with 12 bases between. This CDR3 has 14 amino acids. Germline loops: CDR1 SNHLY, CDR2 FYNNEI. This chain's CDR3 is CASSDSVAGGELFF. Here the CDR3 DNA reads TGTGCCAGCAGTGACAGCGTTGCGGGCGGGGAGCTGTTTTTT.

The sample holds a few counts of this clonotype. The junction and the germline gene differ at one end; a read error may be behind it. The rearrangement uses TRBV4-1 and TRBJ2-3; D gene unclear. This CDR3 is built from 14 residues. Per germline, CDR1 MGHRA and CDR2 YSYEKL. The CDR3 nucleotides read TGCACCAGCAGCCAAGATGGCACTATCGATACGCAGTATTTT. The encoded protein is CTSSQDGTIDTQYF.

The table lists this clonotype with a few counts. The genes are TRBV6-1 and TRBJ2-1, with D tentatively TRBD1 (6 bases). Germline values: CDR1 MNHNS, CDR2 SASEGT. CDR3 length: 16 residues. V lost 2 bases and J 2 bases, leaving 13 bases between the germline ends. In DNA form, the CDR3 reads TGTGCCAGCAGTGAATGGTCTTCAGGGGCCTACAATGAGCAGTTCTTC. Translating gives CASSEWSSGAYNEQFF.

There are a few counts of this clonotype. The chain is built from TRBV20-1 and TRBJ1-6; D is uncertain. The V end was cut by 2 bases, the J end by 10 bases, with 18 bases between. The V gene's germline CDR1 is DFQATT and CDR2 SNEGSKA (reference sequence). The CDR3 sequence is 15 residues long. The CDR3 sequence: CSARWAYKTGSPLHF. In DNA form, the CDR3 reads TGCAGTGCTAGATGGGCCTACAAAACGGGGTCACCCCTCCACTTT.

The V gene is TRBV7-2, the J gene TRBJ2-7, with D unclear. This CDR3 is built from 14 residues. Trimming took off 5 bases at V and 3 bases at J, with 14 bases between the two ends. From germline, CDR1 is SGHTA and CDR2 FQGNSA. DNA for the CDR3: TGTGCCAGCAGCCCTTTGAGGATGAGCTACGAGCAGTACTTC. Its protein is CASSPLRMSYEQYF.

This clonotype has only a few counts. The V call is TRBV27, the J call TRBJ1-2; unclear D gene. This CDR3 has 14 amino acids. V lost 0 bases and J lost 2, with 7 bases in between. Germline V CDR1 and CDR2: MNHEY, SMNVEV (reference sequence). The CDR3 protein is CASSLSRGNYGYTF. In DNA, the CDR3 is TGTGCCAGCAGTTTATCAAGAGGGAACTATGGCTACACCTTC.

This rearrangement joins TRBV15 to TRBJ1-6, with a possible D match to TRBD1 (5 bases). V lost 3 bases and J lost 10, with 16 bases in between. This CDR3 comprises 15 residues. Germline assignment: CDR1 LNHNV and CDR2 YYDKDF (reference sequence). CDR3 amino acids: CATSRGEGPGSPLHF. In DNA form, the CDR3 reads TGTGCCACCAGCAGGGGGGAGGGTCCGGGATCACCCCTCCACTTT.

This clonotype was picked up a small number of times. The genes are TRBV7-2 and TRBJ2-1, with D maybe TRBD2 (5 bases). The CDR3 is 20 residues long. V lost 5 bases to trimming and J lost 9 bases, with 35 bases between them. Germline lookup yields CDR1 SGHTA and CDR2 FQGNSA. CDR3 nucleotides: TGTGCCAGCAGCACGGTTAGCTGGACTTTAGGATCCCGTACATCCGGTGAGCAGTTCTTC. Its protein product is CASSTVSWTLGSRTSGEQFF.

This clonotype was recorded a few times. The V and J genes are TRBV5-1 and TRBJ2-1; no clear D gene. Germline V gene data show CDR1 as SGHRS and CDR2 as YFSETQ. The germline V and J ends were trimmed by 9 bases and 7 bases, with 11 bases remaining between them. The CDR3 spans 11 residues. CDR3 protein: CATSLDNEQFF. CDR3 nucleotide sequence: TGCGCCACCAGTCTAGATAATGAGCAGTTCTTC.

The chain employs TRBV29-1 and TRBJ1-1, with D uncertain. V was pared by 0 bases and J by 10 bases, with 9 bases between. Germline V gene data show CDR1 as SQVTM and CDR2 as ANQGSEA. The length of the CDR3 is 11 residues. The DNA for the CDR3 is TGCAGCGTTGAAGATCTTATGGGAGCTTTCTTT. The encoded protein is CSVEDLMGAFF.

The V gene is TRBV18, the J gene TRBJ2-7; unclear D gene. Germline values: CDR1 KGHSH, CDR2 LQKENI. The germline V and J ends were trimmed by 3 bases and 3 bases, with 9 bases remaining between them. There are 13 residues in the CDR3. The CDR3 protein is CASSPEMGYEQYF. The CDR3 DNA is TGTGCCAGCTCACCTGAAATGGGCTACGAGCAGTACTTC.

The genes are TRBV20-1 and TRBJ2-3; unclear D gene. V lost 2 bases and J lost 5, with 17 bases in between. The germline CDR1 and CDR2 sequences are DFQATT and SNEGSKA (reference sequence). This CDR3 region has 15 residues. The CDR3 nucleotides are TGCAGTGCTAGACCCCGATCTACCCTCAGAGATACGCAGTATTTT. Its translation is CSARPRSTLRDTQYF.